These 21 T cell receptor beta chains share one sample of origin, sequenced in a study of blood T cell repertoires in COVID-19. Sequenced by immunoSEQ multiplex PCR; TCRdb stores in-frame clones only, minus some. The table has some 150,000 clones, about 80% seen once. Sequencing input: peripheral blood. The receptors originated from a woman older than 75 with acute or convalescent COVID-19.

This chain links TRBV7-2 with TRBJ1-3; 7 bases align to TRBD1. The CDR3 runs to 16 residues. Germline V gene lookup returns CDR1 SGHTA and CDR2 FQGNSA. The junction had 11 bases not matched to a gene; V was cut back by 5 bases and J by 4 bases. CDR3 sequence reads: CASSVVETGSGNTIYF. The CDR3 DNA reads TGTGCCAGCAGCGTTGTCGAGACAGGGTCAGGAAACACCATATATTTT.

V gene TRBV14 combines with J gene TRBJ2-3; a weak D match, TRBD1 (6 bases). Looked up from germline, CDR1 is SGHDN and CDR2 is FVKESK. V was cut by 5 bases and J by 4 bases, with 10 bases left in between. The CDR3 consists of 13 residues. The CDR3, as DNA: TGTGCCAGCAGCTTCAGGGGCCCAGATACGCAGTATTTT. As protein: CASSFRGPDTQYF.

The rearrangement links TRBV7-9 to TRBJ1-1, with 12 bases lining up with TRBD1. V was pared by 4 bases and J by 5 bases, with 5 bases of the junction left unmatched. Germline loops: CDR1 SEHNR, CDR2 FQNEAQ (reference sequence). The CDR3 has 15 amino acids. As DNA, the CDR3 is TGTGCCAGCAGCTGGGACAGGGGGCTGGGGACTGAAGCTTTCTTT. It yields the protein CASSWDRGLGTEAFF.

V gene TRBV29-1 combines with J gene TRBJ2-1; TRBD1 matches 7 bases. The CDR3 is 13 amino acids. V gave up 2 bases and J gave up 7 bases; unmatched junction bases: 5. Per the germline V gene, CDR1 is SQVTM and CDR2 is ANQGSEA. The chain's CDR3 is CSVERAGGNEQFF. The CDR3 region has the DNA TGCAGCGTTGAAAGGGCAGGGGGTAATGAGCAGTTCTTC.

This sequence joins TRBV6-5 and TRBJ2-5; D remains ambiguous. Trimming took 0 bases from V and 2 from J, leaving 7 bases between them. Per the germline V gene, CDR1 is MNHEY and CDR2 is SVGAGI. The CDR3 totals 14 residues. CDR3 sequence: CASSYSAGQETQYF. The CDR3 DNA sequence: TGTGCCAGCAGTTACTCGGCCGGGCAAGAGACCCAGTACTTC.

This chain joins TRBV19 and TRBJ1-6; no clear D gene. The length of the CDR3 is 14 residues. V shed 6 bases and J shed 7 bases, with 13 bases lying between them. Germline-derived CDR1 and CDR2 are LNHDA and SQIVND (reference sequence). CDR3 nucleotide sequence: TGTGCCAGTAGGTGGATCTCCGGGAATTCACCCCTCCACTTT. Protein sequence: CASRWISGNSPLHF.

This clone came up a few times. The chain uses TRBV2 and TRBJ1-2; 7 bases match TRBD1. The CDR3 runs 12 residues. Germline-derived CDR1 and CDR2 are SNHLY and FYNNEI. Trimming cost V 6 bases and J 8 bases; bases outside gene matches: 6. The CDR3 DNA reads as TGTGCCAGCAGGACAGGGTTGGAAGGCTACACCTTC. Protein sequence: CASRTGLEGYTF.

This chain links TRBV6-1 with TRBJ1-2; D not certain. Germline V gene sequence: CDR1 MNHNS, CDR2 SASEGT. The V and J ends lost 0 bases and 3 bases respectively, with 14 bases between them. The CDR3 has 16 residues. The CDR3 nucleotides are TGTGCCAGCAGTGAAGCGCGAGGCGGATCTTACTATGGCTACACCTTC. This translates into CASSEARGGSYYGYTF.

The chain is built from TRBV5-4 and TRBJ2-5; perhaps TRBD2 as D (5 bases). CDR1 and CDR2 from the germline V gene are SGHNT and YYREEE (reference sequence). V was shortened by 0 bases and J by 4 bases, with 10 bases between the two germline ends. The CDR3 totals 14 residues. Here the CDR3 reads CASSLAGIRETQYF. CDR3 DNA sequence: TGTGCCAGCAGCTTGGCGGGGATTAGAGAGACCCAGTACTTC.

This clone has a handful of counts. V usage is TRBV7-2 and J usage is TRBJ1-5; maybe TRBD1 (5 bases). Germline V lookup: CDR1 SGHTA, CDR2 FQGNSA. Trimming pared 10 bases from V and 7 bases from J, leaving 23 bases between. This CDR3 has 15 residues. CDR3 region: CATSLRVNEIQPQHF. CDR3 DNA sequence: TGTGCCACGTCGCTCAGGGTTAACGAAATCCAGCCCCAGCATTTT.

The CDR3 loop reads CASSRDRGHIFF. In DNA form, the CDR3 reads TGCGCCAGCAGTAGGGACAGGGGGCATATATTCTTT. The rearrangement uses TRBV10-1 and TRBJ1-1, with 12 bases that match TRBD1. Germline V CDR1 and CDR2: WNHNN, SYGVQD (reference sequence). The CDR3 covers 12 residues. The V segment lost 5 bases and the J segment 14 bases; nucleotides outside the gene matches: 6.

V gene TRBV6-5 combines with J gene TRBJ2-3; D is ambiguous. This CDR3 contains 13 residues. Germline CDR1 MNHEY, CDR2 SVGAGI. The germline V and J ends were trimmed by 6 bases and 0 bases, with 7 bases remaining between them. Written as DNA, the CDR3 is TGTGCCAGCAGAGAGACTAGCACAGATACGCAGTATTTT. Translating gives CASRETSTDTQYF.

This clone was picked up a small number of times. The chain carries TRBV27 and TRBJ1-4, with D possibly matching TRBD1 (5 bases). The CDR3 runs to 13 residues. The germline V gene has CDR1 MNHEY and CDR2 SMNVEV (reference sequence). Trimming pared 5 bases from V and 8 bases from J, leaving 12 bases between. The CDR3: CASSRGGTEKLFF. CDR3 DNA: TGTGCCAGCAGTCGGGGGGGGACGGAAAAACTGTTTTTT.

The V gene is TRBV2, the J gene TRBJ1-1; TRBD1 matches 9 bases. The germline V gene has CDR1 SNHLY and CDR2 FYNNEI. The trim removed 3 bases at V and 4 bases at J, leaving 3 bases unmatched. The CDR3 is 14 residues long. As DNA, the CDR3 is TGTGCCAGCAGTGAGGGACAGGGAGGCACTGAAGCTTTCTTT. Its protein product is CASSEGQGGTEAFF.

The rearrangement uses TRBV7-2 and TRBJ1-2, with 7 bases that match TRBD1. The CDR3 is 15 residues long. V shed 1 base and J 4 bases; nucleotides not matched to a gene: 6. CDR1 SGHTA and CDR2 FQGNSA come from the germline V gene. The chain's CDR3 is CASSLDGTASYGYTF. The CDR3 DNA follows: TGTGCCAGCAGCTTAGATGGGACAGCGAGCTATGGCTACACCTTC.

This chain uses TRBV6-5 with TRBJ1-5; weak D call: TRBD1 (5 bases). The germline gives CDR1 MNHEY, CDR2 SVGAGI. Trimming took 6 bases from V and 0 from J, leaving 9 bases between them. The CDR3 length is 14 residues. DNA for the CDR3: TGTGCCAGCAGCCTACAGGATAGCAATCAGCCCCAGCATTTT. Protein: CASSLQDSNQPQHF.

This chain connects TRBV1 to TRBJ1-5. TRBV1 is a recognized pseudogene. The CDR3 runs 18 residues. This CDR3 is CTSSQEEGLTVSNQPQHF. CDR3 nucleotides: TGCACCAGCAGCCAAGAGGAGGGGTTGACAGTGAGTAATCAGCCCCAGCATTTT.

This chain joins TRBV7-8 and TRBJ2-3; weak D call: TRBD2 (6 bases). V lost 4 bases and J lost 2, with 22 bases in between. The CDR3 spans 18 residues. CDR1 is SGHVS, CDR2 FQNEAQ, per germline. CDR3 sequence reads: CASSSGRIGEASTDTQYF. Written as DNA, the CDR3 is TGTGCCAGCAGCTCCGGGAGAATAGGGGAAGCCTCCACAGATACGCAGTATTTT.

The V call is TRBV4-1, the J call TRBJ1-1; D is unclear. The CDR3 consists of 14 residues. Per the germline V gene, CDR1 is MGHRA and CDR2 is YSYEKL. Trimming shortened V by 1 base and J by 13 bases, and 19 bases separated the two germline ends. This chain's CDR3 is CASSQVSSITLDFF. CDR3 DNA sequence: TGCGCCAGCAGCCAAGTTAGTAGCATAACACTGGATTTCTTT.

The chain carries TRBV29-1 and TRBJ2-3, with 7 positions matching TRBD1. Germline V lookup: CDR1 SQVTM, CDR2 ANQGSEA. With V trimmed by 2 bases and J by 5 bases, 4 bases remained unmatched. The CDR3 extends over 13 amino acids. The CDR3 nucleotides read TGCAGCGTTGAAAGGCAGGGGGTAGATACGCAGTATTTT. Protein sequence: CSVERQGVDTQYF.

CDR3 DNA sequence: TGTGCCTGTTCGTGGGACTATGAGCAGTTCTTC. Protein: CACSWDYEQFF. V gene TRBV30 combines with J gene TRBJ2-1; D perhaps matches TRBD2 (6 bases). Germline CDR1 reads GTSNPN; CDR2 reads SVGIG (reference sequence). V was trimmed by 6 bases and J by 8 bases, leaving 11 bases between them. The CDR3 contains 11 residues. The full variable domain, with the rest looked up from reference TRBV30 and TRBJ2-1, is SQTIHQWPATLVQPVGSPLSLECTVEGTSNPNLYWYRQAAGRGLQLLFYSVGIGQISSEVPQNLSASRPQDRQFILSSKKLLLSDSGFYLCACSWDYEQFFGPGTRLTVL.